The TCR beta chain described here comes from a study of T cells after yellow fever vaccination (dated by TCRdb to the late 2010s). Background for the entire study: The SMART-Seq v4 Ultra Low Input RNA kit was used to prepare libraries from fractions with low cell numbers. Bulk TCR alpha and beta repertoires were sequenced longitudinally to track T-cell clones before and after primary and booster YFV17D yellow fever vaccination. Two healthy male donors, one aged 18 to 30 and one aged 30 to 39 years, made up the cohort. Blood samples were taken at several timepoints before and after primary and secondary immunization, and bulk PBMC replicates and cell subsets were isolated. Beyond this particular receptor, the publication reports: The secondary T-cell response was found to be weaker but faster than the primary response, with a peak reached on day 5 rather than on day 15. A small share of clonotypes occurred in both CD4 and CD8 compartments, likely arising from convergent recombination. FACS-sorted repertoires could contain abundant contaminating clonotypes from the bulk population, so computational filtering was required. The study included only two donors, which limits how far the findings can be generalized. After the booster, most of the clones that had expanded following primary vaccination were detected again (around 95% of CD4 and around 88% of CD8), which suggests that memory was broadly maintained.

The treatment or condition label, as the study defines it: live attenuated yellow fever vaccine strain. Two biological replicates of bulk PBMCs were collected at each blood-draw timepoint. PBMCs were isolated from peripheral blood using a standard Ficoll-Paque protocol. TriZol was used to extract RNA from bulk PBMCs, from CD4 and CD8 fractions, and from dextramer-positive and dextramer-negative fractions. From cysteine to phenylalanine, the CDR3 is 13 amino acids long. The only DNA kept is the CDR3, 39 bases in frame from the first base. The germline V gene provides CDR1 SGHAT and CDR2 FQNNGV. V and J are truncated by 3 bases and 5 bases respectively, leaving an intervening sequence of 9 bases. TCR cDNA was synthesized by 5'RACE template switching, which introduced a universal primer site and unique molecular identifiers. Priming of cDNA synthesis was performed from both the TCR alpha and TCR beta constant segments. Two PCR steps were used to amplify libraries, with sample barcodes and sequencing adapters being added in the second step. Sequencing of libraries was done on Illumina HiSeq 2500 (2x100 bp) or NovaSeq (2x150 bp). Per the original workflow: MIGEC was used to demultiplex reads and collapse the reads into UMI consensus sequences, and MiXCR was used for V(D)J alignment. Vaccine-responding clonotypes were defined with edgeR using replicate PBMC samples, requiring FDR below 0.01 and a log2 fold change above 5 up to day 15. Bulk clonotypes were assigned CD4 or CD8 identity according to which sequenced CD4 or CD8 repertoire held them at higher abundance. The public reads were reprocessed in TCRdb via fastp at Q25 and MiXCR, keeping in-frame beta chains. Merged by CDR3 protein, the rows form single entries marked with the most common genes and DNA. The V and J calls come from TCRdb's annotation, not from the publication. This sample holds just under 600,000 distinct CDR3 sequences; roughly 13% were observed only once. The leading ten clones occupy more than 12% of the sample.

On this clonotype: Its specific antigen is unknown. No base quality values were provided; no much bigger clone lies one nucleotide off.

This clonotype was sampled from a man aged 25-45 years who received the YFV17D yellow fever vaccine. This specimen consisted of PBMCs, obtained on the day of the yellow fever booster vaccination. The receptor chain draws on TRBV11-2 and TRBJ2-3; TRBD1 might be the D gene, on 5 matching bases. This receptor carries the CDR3 CASSLTVGDTQYF. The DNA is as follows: TGTGCCAGCAGCTTGACAGTAGGAGATACGCAGTATTTT.